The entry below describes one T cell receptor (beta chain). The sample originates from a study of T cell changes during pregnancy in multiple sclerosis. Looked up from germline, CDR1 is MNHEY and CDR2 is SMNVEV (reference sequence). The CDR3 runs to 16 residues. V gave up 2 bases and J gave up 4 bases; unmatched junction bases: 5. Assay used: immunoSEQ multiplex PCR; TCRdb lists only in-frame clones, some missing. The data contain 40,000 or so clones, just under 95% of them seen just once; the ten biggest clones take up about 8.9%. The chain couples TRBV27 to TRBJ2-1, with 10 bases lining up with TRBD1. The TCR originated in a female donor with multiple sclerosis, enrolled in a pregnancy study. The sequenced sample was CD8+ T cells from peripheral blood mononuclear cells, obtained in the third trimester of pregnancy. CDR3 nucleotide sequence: TGTGCCAGCAGTTTAAAGACAGGGGGCCCTTACAATGAGCAGTTCTTC. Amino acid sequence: CASSLKTGGPYNEQFF.